A single sample is the source of the 25 T cell receptor beta chains below, sequenced in a study of OX40 agonist ivuxolimab in advanced cancers. Only in-frame clones appear in the TCRdb table, and some are missing; sequencing was by immunoSEQ multiplex PCR. The repertoire holds around 80,000 clones, with roughly 92% as singletons. The material sequenced was CD4+ or CD8+ T cells sorted from blood, taken in a trial of the OX40 agonist ivuxolimab. The receptors were gathered from an adult with an advanced solid tumor such as melanoma, head and neck, liver or kidney cancer.

This chain connects TRBV10-3 to TRBJ2-1; 11 nucleotides match TRBD1. The CDR3 spans 12 residues. Trimming cost V 5 bases and J 16 bases; bases outside gene matches: 7. Germline V gene lookup returns CDR1 ENHRY and CDR2 SYGVKD. The CDR3 reads CAISRAGQGVFF. In DNA form, the CDR3 reads TGTGCCATCAGTCGAGCGGGACAGGGGGTTTTCTTC.

The chain carries TRBV19 and TRBJ1-2; D is perhaps TRBD1 (6 bases). Between the trimmed V and J ends, which lost 5 bases and 2 bases, there was a span of 30 bases. Germline values: CDR1 LNHDA, CDR2 SQIVND (reference sequence). The CDR3 has 20 amino acids. The DNA of the CDR3 is TGTGCCAGTAGTCCGACAGAGACAGGCCGAGGATCCTTTATCAACTATGGCTACACCTTC. This translates into CASSPTETGRGSFINYGYTF.

The chain uses TRBV19 and TRBJ2-2; D possibly corresponds to TRBD2 (5 bases). The germline gives CDR1 LNHDA, CDR2 SQIVND (reference sequence). Trimming left V 6 bases short and J 0 bases short, with 11 bases between. This CDR3 region has 15 residues. The CDR3 coding sequence is TGTGCCAGTAGATCGGGGTGGGCGAACACCGGGGAGCTGTTTTTT. Amino acids: CASRSGWANTGELFF.

The chain uses TRBV14 and TRBJ2-5, with 8 bases identical to TRBD1. Trimming removed 2 bases from V and 4 bases from J; junction bases left unmatched: 6. This CDR3 region has 15 residues. Germline V CDR1 and CDR2: SGHDN, FVKESK. This CDR3 is CASSQRQGSGETQYF. DNA for the CDR3: TGTGCCAGCAGCCAACGACAGGGGAGCGGAGAGACCCAGTACTTC.

This chain joins TRBV2 and TRBJ2-3; D not certain. CDR3 size: 13 residues. The V gene lost 3 bases and the J gene lost 0 bases, with 4 bases spanning the gap. The germline gives CDR1 SNHLY, CDR2 FYNNEI. This CDR3 reads CASSDDSTDTQYF. In DNA, the CDR3 is TGTGCCAGCAGTGACGACAGCACAGATACGCAGTATTTT.

This rearrangement joins TRBV5-4 to TRBJ2-7, with 12 positions matching TRBD2. CDR1 and CDR2 from the germline V gene are SGHNT and YYREEE (reference sequence). The CDR3 is 15 amino acids. V lost 3 bases and J lost 5; bases outside the gene matches: 6. CDR3: CASSSKTSGRHEQYF. The CDR3 DNA follows: TGTGCCAGCAGCTCAAAGACTAGCGGGAGACACGAGCAGTACTTC.

A word on this clone: Sequence at one end of the junction differs from germline and may be a read error. The chain carries TRBV19 and TRBJ1-6, with D perhaps TRBD1 (5 bases). This CDR3 comprises 9 residues. CDR1 is LNHDA and CDR2 is SQIVND in the germline V gene (reference sequence). CDR3 DNA: TGCAAAGGGGACTCACCCCTCCACTTT. Protein product: CKGDSPLHF.

This sequence joins TRBV5-4 and TRBJ2-1; D is ambiguous. The CDR3 consists of 15 residues. The V gene lost 4 bases and the J gene lost 1 base, with 12 bases spanning the gap. In germline, CDR1 is SGHNT, CDR2 YYREEE (reference sequence). CDR3 sequence (DNA): TGTGCCAGCAGCCCGGTCGTGGGGTCCTACAATGAGCAGTTCTTC. Amino acids: CASSPVVGSYNEQFF.

CDR3 residues: CASTAITGNGNTIYF. The CDR3 coding sequence is TGTGCCAGCACCGCGATTACAGGGAATGGAAACACCATATATTTT. The chain recombines TRBV7-9 with TRBJ1-3, with D perhaps TRBD1 (6 bases). The germline gives CDR1 SEHNR, CDR2 FQNEAQ (reference sequence). V lost 7 bases to trimming and J lost 3 bases, with 16 bases between them. The CDR3 is 15 amino acids.

The rearrangement uses TRBV6-5 and TRBJ1-3; the D is unclear. The CDR3 runs 13 residues. The germline V and J ends were trimmed by 5 bases and 3 bases, with 8 bases remaining between them. Per the germline V gene, CDR1 is MNHEY and CDR2 is SVGAGI. The CDR3 protein is CASSTLNGNTIYF. The CDR3 DNA is TGTGCCAGCAGTACTCTGAATGGAAACACCATATATTTT.

This rearrangement joins TRBV19 to TRBJ2-1, with D uncertain. Germline V gene data show CDR1 as LNHDA and CDR2 as SQIVND (reference sequence). This CDR3 has 16 residues. V lost 0 bases and J lost 5, with 14 bases in between. Written as DNA, the CDR3 is TGTGCCAGTAGTATAGATTCCGGAGAGCCAAACAATGAGCAGTTCTTC. It codes for CASSIDSGEPNNEQFF.

J is TRBJ2-3 and V is TRBV5-1, with D possibly TRBD1 on 5 matching bases. Trimming shortened V by 6 bases and J by 1 base, and 15 bases separated the two germline ends. The CDR3 consists of 15 residues. Germline CDR1 is SGHRS and CDR2 is YFSETQ. In DNA, the CDR3 is TGCGCCAGCAACCTTCAGGGTACGGGCACAGATACGCAGTATTTT. This gives the protein CASNLQGTGTDTQYF.

The rearrangement joins TRBV6-6 to TRBJ2-3, with D possibly being TRBD2 (5 bases). V lost 0 bases to trimming and J lost 1 base, with 11 bases between them. This CDR3 is built from 16 residues. Germline assignment: CDR1 MNHNY and CDR2 SVGAGI (reference sequence). The CDR3 sequence is CASSYSRGSGTDTQYF. In nucleotides, the CDR3 is TGTGCCAGCAGTTACTCTCGCGGTAGCGGCACAGATACGCAGTATTTT.

This sequence joins TRBV19 and TRBJ1-1, with D tentatively TRBD1 (6 bases). This CDR3 comprises 15 residues. Germline V gives CDR1 LNHDA, CDR2 SQIVND (reference sequence). V was shortened by 6 bases and J by 0 bases, with 14 bases between the two germline ends. Here the CDR3 DNA reads TGTGCCAGTAGGACACTGGGGGCCATGAACACTGAAGCTTTCTTT. Translated, it gives CASRTLGAMNTEAFF.

The rearrangement links TRBV29-1 to TRBJ2-5; D possibly corresponds to TRBD2 (6 bases). Trimming shortened V by 8 bases and J by 5 bases, and 15 bases separated the two germline ends. CDR1 is SQVTM and CDR2 is ANQGSEA in the germline V gene. The CDR3 length is 12 residues. CDR3 amino acids: CSWRGTLETQYF. CDR3 in DNA: TGCAGCTGGAGAGGGACTCTTGAGACCCAGTACTTC.

The rearrangement uses TRBV10-1 and TRBJ1-5; 7 nucleotides agree with TRBD1. With V trimmed by 6 bases and J by 0 bases, 8 bases remained unmatched. This CDR3 spans 16 amino acids. Germline V lookup: CDR1 WNHNN, CDR2 SYGVQD (reference sequence). CDR3 in amino acids: CASRDRTRYSNQPQHF. CDR3 in DNA: TGCGCCAGCAGGGACAGGACACGGTATAGCAATCAGCCCCAGCATTTT.

The rearrangement links TRBV6-1 to TRBJ2-1; a possible D gene is TRBD2 (6 bases). The CDR3 is 15 residues long. V lost 5 bases, J lost 2 bases, and 13 bases lay in between. Germline V gives CDR1 MNHNS, CDR2 SASEGT. CDR3 in DNA: TGTGCCAGCAGTTTAGGGACTGCGGCCTACAATGAGCAGTTCTTC. Protein: CASSLGTAAYNEQFF.

The rearrangement uses TRBV10-3 and TRBJ2-7, with D maybe TRBD2 (7 bases). The V end lost 5 bases, the J end lost 2 bases, and 16 bases lay between the germline ends. In germline, CDR1 is ENHRY, CDR2 SYGVKD. The CDR3 extends over 15 amino acids. CDR3 sequence reads: CAISSGGQRAYEQYF. The CDR3 nucleotides read TGTGCCATCAGTTCGGGGGGCCAGAGAGCCTACGAGCAGTACTTC.

The CDR3 protein is CASRGGPNTGELFF. DNA of the CDR3: TGTGCCAGCAGGGGGGGGCCGAACACCGGGGAGCTGTTTTTT. The chain combines TRBV2 with TRBJ2-2; perhaps TRBD2 as D (7 bases). V gave up 6 bases and J gave up 0 bases, with 8 bases separating them. The CDR3 is made up of 14 amino acids. Germline CDR1 is SNHLY and CDR2 is FYNNEI.

This clone was seen just once. V gene TRBV5-1 combines with J gene TRBJ2-5; a possible D gene is TRBD1 (5 bases). V was cut by 6 bases and J by 0 bases, with 9 bases left in between. The CDR3 covers 13 residues. CDR1 is SGHRS and CDR2 is YFSETQ in the germline V gene. The CDR3 loop is CASKIQDQETQYF. The CDR3 DNA reads as TGCGCCAGCAAGATACAGGACCAAGAGACCCAGTACTTC. The full variable domain, completed using reference TRBV5-1 and TRBJ2-5, is KAGVTQTPRYLIKTRGQQVTLSCSPISGHRSVSWYQQTPGQGLQFLFEYFSETQRNKGNFPGRFSGRQFSNSRSEMNVSTLELGDSALYLCASKIQDQETQYFGPGTRLLVL.

V is TRBV6-1 and J is TRBJ2-7; TRBD2 agrees at 12 bases. Germline values: CDR1 MNHNS, CDR2 SASEGT. This CDR3 spans 15 amino acids. With 2 bases clipped from V and 1 base from J, the junction kept 0 bases outside the gene matches. CDR3 residues: CASSELAGGSYEQYF. CDR3 nucleotides: TGTGCCAGCAGTGAACTAGCGGGGGGGTCCTACGAGCAGTACTTC.

The V call is TRBV18, the J call TRBJ1-5; tentatively, D is TRBD1 (5 bases). V lost 0 bases and J 9 bases, leaving 9 bases between the germline ends. The CDR3 is 13 amino acids. Germline V gives CDR1 KGHSH, CDR2 LQKENI. The CDR3 loop reads CASSPPSRGPQHF. The CDR3 DNA reads as TGTGCCAGCTCACCACCGTCGAGGGGGCCCCAGCATTTT.

The chain employs TRBV2 and TRBJ1-1; D might be TRBD1 (5 bases). The V gene's germline CDR1 is SNHLY and CDR2 FYNNEI. V was trimmed by 7 bases and J by 5 bases, leaving 20 bases between them. The CDR3 is 15 amino acids. CDR3 loop: CASTPQGAGRTEAFF. The CDR3 region has the DNA TGTGCCAGCACCCCTCAAGGGGCAGGGCGGACTGAAGCTTTCTTT.

This clone appeared a single time. The rearrangement links TRBV11-2 to TRBJ2-5; D tentatively reads TRBD1 or TRBD2 (5 bases each). Germline V gene sequence: CDR1 SGHAT, CDR2 FQNNGV. The CDR3 contains 15 residues. The germline V and J ends were trimmed by 0 bases and 5 bases, with 13 bases remaining between them. The CDR3 loop is CASSLDGTPGETQYF. Here the CDR3 DNA reads TGTGCCAGCAGCTTAGATGGGACCCCGGGGGAGACCCAGTACTTC.

V and J are TRBV4-1 and TRBJ2-3; possible D gene TRBD1, 7 bases. Deletions cut 1 base from V and 3 bases from J, with 14 bases between. CDR1 MGHRA and CDR2 YSYEKL come from the germline V gene. The CDR3 spans 16 residues. The chain's CDR3 is CASSQGGRGRTDTQYF. Written as DNA, the CDR3 is TGCGCCAGCAGCCAAGGGGGCAGGGGGAGGACAGATACGCAGTATTTT.